Following are 5 T cell receptor beta chains from one sample sequenced in a study of T cell changes during pregnancy in multiple sclerosis. TCRdb keeps only in-frame clones here, not all; method: immunoSEQ multiplex PCR. The data hold roughly 63,000 clones, with about 90% observed a single time. Material: peripheral blood, obtained in the second trimester of pregnancy. The receptor set was obtained from a female donor in good health, enrolled as a control in a pregnancy study.

This sequence joins TRBV7-9 and TRBJ2-7, with 9 bases identical to TRBD2. The germline CDR1 and CDR2 sequences are SEHNR and FQNEAQ (reference sequence). Germline trimming cut 5 bases from V and 9 bases from J; bases unmatched to any gene: 11. This CDR3 is 14 amino acids long. The CDR3 DNA sequence: TGTGCCAGCAGCCCACAGGAGCGGGGGGCAGGGCAGTACTTC. Protein product: CASSPQERGAGQYF. The variable domain in full, completed from reference TRBV7-9 and TRBJ2-7, reads DTGVSQNPRHKITKRGQNVTFRCDPISEHNRLYWYRQTLGQGPEFLTYFQNEAQLEKSRLLSDRFSAERPKGSFSTLEIQRTEQGDSAMYLCASSPQERGAGQYFGPGTRLTVT.

This sequence joins TRBV28 and TRBJ2-2; 9 bases agree with TRBD2. CDR1 is MDHEN, CDR2 SYDVKM, per germline. CDR3 length: 16 amino acids. V was pared by 7 bases and J by 5 bases, with 11 bases of the junction left unmatched. CDR3 nucleotides: TGTGCCAGCACCACGGGTAGCGGGAGTGGTACCGGGGAGCTGTTTTTT. It encodes CASTTGSGSGTGELFF. The full variable domain, completed using reference TRBV28 and TRBJ2-2, is DVKVTQSSRYLVKRTGEKVFLECVQDMDHENMFWYRQDPGLGLRLIYFSYDVKMKEKGDIPEGYSVSREKKERFSLILESASTNQTSMYLCASTTGSGSGTGELFFGEGSRLTVL.

The chain uses TRBV27 and TRBJ1-2, with 9 bases aligning to TRBD1. Germline CDR1 reads MNHEY; CDR2 reads SMNVEV (reference sequence). CDR3 length equals 15 residues. The junction had 15 bases not matched to a gene; V was cut back by 10 bases and J by 6 bases. The CDR3 reads CATKLQTGGNDGYTF. CDR3 DNA sequence: TGTGCCACCAAGCTTCAGACAGGGGGGAACGATGGCTACACCTTC.

The chain couples TRBV5-6 to TRBJ1-1; 7 bases match TRBD1. Losses at the gene ends were 2 bases for V and 4 bases for J; bases not matched to a gene: 2. Germline V gene sequence: CDR1 SGHDT, CDR2 YYEEEE. The CDR3 is 13 residues long. CDR3 in DNA: TGTGCCAGCAGCTTCCAGGGGGGCACTGAAGCTTTCTTT. Its protein is CASSFQGGTEAFF.

This chain uses TRBV5-1 with TRBJ2-7, with a tentative D call TRBD2 (5 bases). The CDR3 contains 16 residues. Germline V gives CDR1 SGHRS, CDR2 YFSETQ. Trimming took off 0 bases at V and 1 base at J, with 14 bases between the two ends. The DNA for the CDR3 is TGCGCCAGCAGCTTGGCTCCGGAGGCGGGTTCCTACGAGCAGTACTTC. This codes for CASSLAPEAGSYEQYF.